This T cell receptor (beta chain) was obtained from a study of CD8 T cells in Susac syndrome. RNA totalling roughly 0.45 to 1 ug underwent reverse transcription with random hexamers. TCRdb analysed the immunoSEQ multiplex PCR reads with MiXCR anew, one entry per CDR3 protein. The sample has about 140,000 distinct CDR3 sequences; 95% are singletons. The ends were cut back, 0 bases at V and 1 base at J, with 11 bases in the middle. This CDR3 has 15 residues. Looked up from germline, CDR1 is DFQATT and CDR2 is SNEGSKA (reference sequence). TCR beta sequencing was performed on blood CD8+ and CD4+ T cells. The multiple sclerosis control group consisted of treatment-naive patients whose relapsing-remitting disease, which was either stable or active, fulfilled revised McDonald criteria. TEMRA cells underwent FACS enrichment and CD8+ and CD4+ T cells underwent negative isolation.

This receptor was obtained from a human donor with multiple sclerosis. Material for sequencing was CD4+ T cells from PBMCs. The chain joins TRBV20-1 to TRBJ2-3; D not resolved. In DNA, the CDR3 is TGCAGTGCTAGAGATACCAGCCGCCGCACAGATACGCAGTATTTT. Protein product: CSARDTSRRTDTQYF.